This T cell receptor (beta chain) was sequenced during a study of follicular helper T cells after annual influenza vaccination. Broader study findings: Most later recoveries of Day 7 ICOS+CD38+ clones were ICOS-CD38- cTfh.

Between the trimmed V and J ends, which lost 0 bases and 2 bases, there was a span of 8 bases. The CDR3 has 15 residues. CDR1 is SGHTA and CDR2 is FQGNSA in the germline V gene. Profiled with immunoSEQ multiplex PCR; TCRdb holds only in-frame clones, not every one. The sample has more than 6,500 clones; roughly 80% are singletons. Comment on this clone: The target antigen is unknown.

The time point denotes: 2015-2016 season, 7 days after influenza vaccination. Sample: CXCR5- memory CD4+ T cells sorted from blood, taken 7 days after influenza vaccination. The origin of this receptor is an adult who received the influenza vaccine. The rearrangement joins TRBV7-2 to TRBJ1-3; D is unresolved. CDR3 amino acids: CASSLAWLTGNTIYF. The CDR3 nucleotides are TGTGCCAGCAGCTTAGCGTGGCTTACTGGAAACACCATATATTTT.